These T cell receptor beta chains were read from a single sample in a study of blood T cell repertoires in COVID-19. Repertoires were generated with immunoSEQ multiplex PCR, while TCRdb's copy carries only in-frame clones and drops some. The sample includes approximately 210,000 clones, 70% to 90% of them seen just once. Sequencing was done on a sample of peripheral blood. The receptors were gathered from a middle-aged man with acute or convalescent COVID-19. CDR3s include the opening cysteine and the closing phenylalanine or tryptophan. Fields, in order: D gene, clone size, J gene, V gene, CDR3 DNA, CDR3 protein. D genes are given only for firm matches. Rows may omit the clone size; those that give it use once, few, many or a size class.

TRBD2,.,TRBJ2-5,TRBV2,TGTGCCAGCAGTCCGGGGGGTCAAGAGACCCAGTACTTC,CASSPGGQETQYF
.,.,TRBJ1-2,TRBV5-6,TGTGCCAGCAGCTTGTTGGGCAACGGGAATAACTATGGCTACACCTTC,CASSLLGNGNNYGYTF
TRBD2,.,TRBJ2-1,TRBV18,TGTGCCAGCTCACCGGGACTAGCGGGGGCCAAAACCTACAATGAGCAGTTCTTC,CASSPGLAGAKTYNEQFF
.,.,TRBJ2-5,TRBV6-4,TGTGCCAGCAGTGACTCGAGTCGGGGAACAGTCCCCCAACCCCGAGAGACCCAGTACTTC,CASSDSSRGTVPQPRETQYF
.,.,TRBJ2-7,TRBV15,TGTGCCACCAGCAGAGGACAGGAAAAAGACTACGAGCAGTACTTC,CATSRGQEKDYEQYF
.,.,TRBJ2-5,TRBV5-1,TGCGCCAGCAGCATCACTAGCATCCAAGAGACCCAGTACTTC,CASSITSIQETQYF
.,.,TRBJ1-4,TRBV29-1,TGCAGCGTTGAAGTTAGTACCCGAAAACTGTTTTTT,CSVEVSTRKLFF
TRBD2,.,TRBJ2-1,TRBV2,TGTGCCAGCGCGGGACTAGCGGGACCAGGGGGATTCTTC,CASAGLAGPGGFF
.,.,TRBJ2-7,TRBV7-2,TGTGCCAGCAGCTTGCAGGGGTTCGAGCAGTACTTC,CASSLQGFEQYF
TRBD1,.,TRBJ2-7,TRBV6-2/TRBV6-3,TGTGCCAGCAGTTACGAACAGGGGGACCTCTACGAGCAGTACTTC,CASSYEQGDLYEQYF
TRBD1,once,TRBJ2-7,TRBV18,TGTGCCAGCTTGGGGACAGGGGGATTCTACGAGCAGTACTTC,CASLGTGGFYEQYF
TRBD2,.,TRBJ2-3,TRBV2,TGTGCCAGCAAACCCAGCGGGGGGACAGATACGCAGTATTTT,CASKPSGGTDTQYF
TRBD2,once,TRBJ2-7,TRBV28,TGTGCCAGCTCCCGACGGCTAGCGGTCTCCTACGAGCAGTACTTC,CASSRRLAVSYEQYF
TRBD1,.,TRBJ1-1,TRBV27,TGTGCCAGCAGCGACCCGGGACAGGGAAGTACTGAAGCTTTCTTT,CASSDPGQGSTEAFF
TRBD1,.,TRBJ2-7,TRBV4-1,TGCGCCAGCAGCCGTACATTGGGACAGGGGAGCCCCTACGAGCAGTACTTC,CASSRTLGQGSPYEQYF
.,once,TRBJ1-5,TRBV30,TGTGCCTGGAGTGAATCGAGCAATCAGCCCCAGCATTTT,CAWSESSNQPQHF
TRBD1,.,TRBJ2-1,TRBV7-9,TGTGCCAGCAGCATGCCCAGGACAGGGTTTCGCGGTGAGCAGTTCTTC,CASSMPRTGFRGEQFF
TRBD2,.,TRBJ2-6,TRBV5-1,TGCGCCAGCAGCTTGTTAGCGGGGGGTTCTTCCGGGGCCAACGTCCTGACTTTC,CASSLLAGGSSGANVLTF
.,.,TRBJ1-6,TRBV19,TGTGCCAGTAGTATAATCGGGGGTACCAGACGTGGATCCTATAATTCACCCCTCCACTTT,CASSIIGGTRRGSYNSPLHF
TRBD1,.,TRBJ2-1,TRBV24-1,TGTGCCACCAGTAACCCGACAGGGTACAATGAGCAGTTCTTC,CATSNPTGYNEQFF
.,once,TRBJ2-3,TRBV21-1,TGTGCCAGCAGCAGGGATGGGCAGGGGGCCACAGATACGCAGTATTTT,CASSRDGQGATDTQYF
.,.,TRBJ2-7,TRBV27,TGTGCCAGCAGTTTAATAGGGACACCATACTACGAGCAGTACTTC,CASSLIGTPYYEQYF
.,.,TRBJ1-1,TRBV7-9,TGTGCCAGCAGCCCGGGGGGTCGATACACTGAAGCTTTCTTT,CASSPGGRYTEAFF